Listed here is a single TCR beta chain. Its target is not known. This record belongs to a study of T cell repertoires in cytomegalovirus infection. Study context: Through public TCR beta signatures, both CMV infection and matching HLA type were indicated.

Germline CDR1 is SGHRS and CDR2 is YFSETQ. CDR3 length: 14 residues. Trimming pared 0 bases from V and 1 base from J, leaving 7 bases between. General study findings and limits: Cumulative public TCR beta family frequency identified carriers of CMV plus the relevant HLA.

In TCRdb, the reads were re-called with MiXCR into one record per CDR3 protein. The data hold around 120,000 distinct CDR3 sequences, with approximately 8.8% observed a single time. The sequencing sample was made of PBMCs. The chain employs TRBV5-1 and TRBJ1-1; D call uncertain. This receptor was obtained from a human donor in good health (CMV status not recorded). Some clones in this sample may be carry-over from other donors' samples. The DNA for the CDR3 is TGCGCCAGCAGCTTGGATGCGGGGAACACTGAAGCTTTCTTT. Translated: CASSLDAGNTEAFF. Variable domain in full (rest from reference TRBV5-1 and TRBJ1-1): KAGVTQTPRYLIKTRGQQVTLSCSPISGHRSVSWYQQTPGQGLQFLFEYFSETQRNKGNFPGRFSGRQFSNSRSEMNVSTLELGDSALYLCASSLDAGNTEAFFGQGTRLTVV.